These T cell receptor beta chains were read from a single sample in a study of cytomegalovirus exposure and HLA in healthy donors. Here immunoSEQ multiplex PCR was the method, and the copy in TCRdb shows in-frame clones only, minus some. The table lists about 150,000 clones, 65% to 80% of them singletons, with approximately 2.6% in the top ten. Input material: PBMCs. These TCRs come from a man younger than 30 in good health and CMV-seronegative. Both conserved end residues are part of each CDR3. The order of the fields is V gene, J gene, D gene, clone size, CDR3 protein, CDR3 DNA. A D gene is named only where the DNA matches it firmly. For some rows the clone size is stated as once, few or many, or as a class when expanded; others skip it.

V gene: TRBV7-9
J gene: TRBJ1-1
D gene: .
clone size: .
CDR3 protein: CASSYFKGTSANTEAFF
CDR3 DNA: TGTGCCAGCAGCTATTTCAAGGGGACTTCCGCGAACACTGAAGCTTTCTTT

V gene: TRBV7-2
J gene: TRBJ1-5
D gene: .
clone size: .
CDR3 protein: CASSSNNQPQHF
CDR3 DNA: TGTGCCAGCAGCTCTAACAATCAGCCCCAGCATTTT

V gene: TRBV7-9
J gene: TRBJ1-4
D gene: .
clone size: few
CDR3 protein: CSSSLGGSLEKLFF
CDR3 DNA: TGTTCCAGCAGCTTGGGGGGGTCTCTTGAAAAACTGTTTTTT

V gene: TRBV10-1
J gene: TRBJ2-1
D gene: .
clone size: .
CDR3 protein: CASGPLGHEQFF
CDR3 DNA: TGCGCCAGCGGTCCCTTGGGCCATGAGCAGTTCTTC

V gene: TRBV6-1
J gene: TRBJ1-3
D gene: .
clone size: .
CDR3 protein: CAIGEGDFGNTIYF
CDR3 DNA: TGTGCCATTGGGGAGGGGGACTTTGGAAACACCATATATTTT

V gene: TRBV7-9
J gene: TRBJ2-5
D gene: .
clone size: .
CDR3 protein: CASSLGTGSPGEETQYF
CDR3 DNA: TGTGCCAGCAGCTTAGGGACCGGCTCCCCGGGGGAGGAGACCCAGTACTTC

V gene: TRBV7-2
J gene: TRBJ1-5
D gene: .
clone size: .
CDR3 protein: CASSRKQGDGNQPQHF
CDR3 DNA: TGTGCCAGCAGCAGAAAACAGGGAGATGGCAATCAGCCCCAGCATTTT

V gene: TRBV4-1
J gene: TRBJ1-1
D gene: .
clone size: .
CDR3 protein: CASSQELRNTEAFF
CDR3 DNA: TGCGCCAGCAGCCAAGAGCTGCGGAACACTGAAGCTTTCTTT

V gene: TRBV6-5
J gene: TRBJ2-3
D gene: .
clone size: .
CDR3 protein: CASSYQSGSTDTQYF
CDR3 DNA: TGTGCCAGCAGTTACCAAAGCGGGAGCACAGATACGCAGTATTTT

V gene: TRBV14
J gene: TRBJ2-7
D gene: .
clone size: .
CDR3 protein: CASSQRERGEQYF
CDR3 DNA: TGTGCCAGCAGCCAACGTGAAAGGGGCGAGCAGTACTTC

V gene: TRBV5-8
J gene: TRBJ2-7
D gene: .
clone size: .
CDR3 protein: CAGRGNSYEQYF
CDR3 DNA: TGTGCCGGACGGGGGAACTCCTACGAGCAGTACTTC

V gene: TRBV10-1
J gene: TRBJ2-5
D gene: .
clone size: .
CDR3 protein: CASSEYRTEIETQYF
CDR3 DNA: TGCGCCAGCAGTGAGTACAGGACAGAGATAGAGACCCAGTACTTC

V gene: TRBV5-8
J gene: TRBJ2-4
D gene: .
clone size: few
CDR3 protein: CASSWTLGGAYSKNIQYF
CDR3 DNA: TGTGCCAGCAGCTGGACCTTGGGGGGGGCTTATTCCAAAAACATTCAGTACTTC

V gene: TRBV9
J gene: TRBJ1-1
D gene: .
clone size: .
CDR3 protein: CAFRGHMNTEAFF
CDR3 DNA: TGTGCCTTTAGGGGACACATGAACACTGAAGCTTTCTTT

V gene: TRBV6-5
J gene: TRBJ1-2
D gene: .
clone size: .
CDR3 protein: CASSYSAAGGGYGYTF
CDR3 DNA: TGTGCCAGCAGTTACTCAGCTGCGGGAGGGGGCTATGGCTACACCTTC

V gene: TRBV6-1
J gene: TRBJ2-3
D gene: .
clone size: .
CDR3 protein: CASSAKTATDTQYF
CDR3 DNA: TGTGCCAGCAGTGCCAAGACAGCCACAGATACGCAGTATTTT

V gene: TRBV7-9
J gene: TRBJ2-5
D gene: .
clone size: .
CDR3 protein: CASSTDLGPNAGTQYF
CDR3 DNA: TGTGCCAGCAGTACAGACCTCGGACCTAATGCGGGGACCCAGTACTTC

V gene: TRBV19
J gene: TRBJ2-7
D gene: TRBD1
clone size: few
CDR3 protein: CASTHGDRGYEQYF
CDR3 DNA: TGTGCCAGTACCCATGGGGACAGGGGCTACGAGCAGTACTTC

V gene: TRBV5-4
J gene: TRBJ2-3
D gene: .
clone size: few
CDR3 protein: CASSLPSGRTDTQYF
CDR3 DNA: TGTGCCAGCAGCTTGCCTAGTGGTCGCACAGATACGCAGTATTTT

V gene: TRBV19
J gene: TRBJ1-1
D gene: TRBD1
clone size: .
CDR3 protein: CASSRAAGGLNTEAFF
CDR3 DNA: TGTGCCAGTAGTAGAGCTGCAGGGGGCTTGAACACTGAAGCTTTCTTT

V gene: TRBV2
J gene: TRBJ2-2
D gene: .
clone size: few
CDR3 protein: CATPPSAGITGELFF
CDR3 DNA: TGTGCCACCCCACCCTCGGCGGGGATCACCGGGGAGCTGTTTTTT

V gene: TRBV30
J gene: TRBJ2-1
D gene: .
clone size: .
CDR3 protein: CAWSRDSNNEQFF
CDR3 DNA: TGTGCCTGGAGCCGGGACTCGAACAATGAGCAGTTCTTC

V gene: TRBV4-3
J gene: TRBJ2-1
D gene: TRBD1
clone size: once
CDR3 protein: CASSPTTTGMSYNEQFF
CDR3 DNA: TGCGCCAGCAGCCCCACCACGACAGGGATGTCCTACAATGAGCAGTTCTTC

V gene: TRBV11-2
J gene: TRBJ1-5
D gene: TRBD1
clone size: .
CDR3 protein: CASSQARNRGSNQPQHF
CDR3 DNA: TGTGCCAGCAGCCAAGCGAGGAACAGGGGGTCCAATCAGCCCCAGCATTTT

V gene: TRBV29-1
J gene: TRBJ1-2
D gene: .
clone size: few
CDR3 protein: CSGDPNGYTF
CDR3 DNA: TGCAGCGGCGATCCAAATGGCTACACCTTC

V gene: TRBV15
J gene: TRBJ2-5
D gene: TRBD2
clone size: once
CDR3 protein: CATSRSTSGGFGGQETQYF
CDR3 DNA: TGTGCCACCAGCCGTTCAACTAGCGGGGGGTTTGGGGGCCAAGAGACCCAGTACTTC

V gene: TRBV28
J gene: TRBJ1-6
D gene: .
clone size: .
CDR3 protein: CASSFRGSYNSPLHF
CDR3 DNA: TGTGCCAGCAGTTTTCGGGGCTCCTATAATTCACCCCTCCACTTT

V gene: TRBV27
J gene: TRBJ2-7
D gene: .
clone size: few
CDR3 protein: CASSLGQSGPYEQYF
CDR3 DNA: TGTGCCAGCAGTTTAGGGCAGTCCGGCCCCTACGAGCAGTACTTC

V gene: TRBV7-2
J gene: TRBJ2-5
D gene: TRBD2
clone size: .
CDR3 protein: CASNFPRGLGAETQYF
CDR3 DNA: TGTGCCAGCAATTTTCCCCGGGGACTAGGGGCAGAGACCCAGTACTTC

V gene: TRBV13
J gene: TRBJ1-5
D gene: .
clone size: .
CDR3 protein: CASSLRGNQPQHF
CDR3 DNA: TGTGCCAGCAGCTTACGGGGGAATCAGCCCCAGCATTTT

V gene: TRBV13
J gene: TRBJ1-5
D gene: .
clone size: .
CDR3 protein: CASSLGYSNQPQHF
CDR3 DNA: TGTGCCAGCAGCTTGGGCTACAGCAATCAGCCCCAGCATTTT

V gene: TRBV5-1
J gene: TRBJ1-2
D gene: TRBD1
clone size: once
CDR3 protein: CASSLDRGTGYTF
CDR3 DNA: TGCGCCAGCAGCTTGGACAGGGGTACTGGCTACACCTTC

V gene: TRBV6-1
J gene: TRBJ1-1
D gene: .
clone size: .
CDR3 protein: CASSIASVNTEAFF
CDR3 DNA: TGTGCCAGCTCGATAGCCAGTGTGAACACTGAAGCTTTCTTT

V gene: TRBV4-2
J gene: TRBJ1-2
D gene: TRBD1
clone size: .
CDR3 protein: CASSLNQDRGLHGYTF
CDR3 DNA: TGTGCCAGCAGCCTAAACCAGGACAGGGGGCTCCATGGCTACACCTTC

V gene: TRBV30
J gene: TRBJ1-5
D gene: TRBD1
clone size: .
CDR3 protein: CAWEAGGNQPQHF
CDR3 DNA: TGTGCCTGGGAAGCAGGGGGGAATCAGCCCCAGCATTTT

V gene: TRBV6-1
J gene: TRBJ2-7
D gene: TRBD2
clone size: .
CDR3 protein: CAARQKAGGEQYF
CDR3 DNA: TGTGCCGCCCGCCAGAAAGCGGGAGGGGAGCAGTACTTC

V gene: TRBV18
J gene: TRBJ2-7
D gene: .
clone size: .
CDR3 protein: CASSPQQGPSYEQYF
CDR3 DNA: TGTGCCAGCTCACCCCAACAGGGACCGTCCTACGAGCAGTACTTC

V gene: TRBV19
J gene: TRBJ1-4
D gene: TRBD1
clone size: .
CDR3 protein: CASSARTGSNEKLFF
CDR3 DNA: TGTGCCAGTAGTGCCCGGACAGGGTCTAATGAAAAACTGTTTTTT

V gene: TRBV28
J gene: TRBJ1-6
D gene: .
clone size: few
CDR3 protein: CASSQRSPLHF
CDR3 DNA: TGTGCCAGCAGTCAGCGTTCACCCCTCCACTTT

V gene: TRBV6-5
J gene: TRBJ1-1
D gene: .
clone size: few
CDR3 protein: CASSYREYTEAFF
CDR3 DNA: TGTGCCAGCAGTTATCGGGAGTACACTGAAGCTTTCTTT

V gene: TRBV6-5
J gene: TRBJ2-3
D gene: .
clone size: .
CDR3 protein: CASSPVWTADTQYF
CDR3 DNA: TGTGCCAGCAGCCCTGTTTGGACAGCAGATACGCAGTATTTT

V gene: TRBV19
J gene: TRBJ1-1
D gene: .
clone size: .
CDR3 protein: CASSIVWGRGSTEAFF
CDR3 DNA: TGTGCCAGTAGTATAGTCTGGGGGCGCGGCAGCACTGAAGCTTTCTTT

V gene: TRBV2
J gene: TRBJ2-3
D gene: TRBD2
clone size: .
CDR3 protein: CASNRGTSISGTQYF
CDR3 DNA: TGTGCCAGCAACAGAGGGACTAGCATCTCCGGTACGCAGTATTTT

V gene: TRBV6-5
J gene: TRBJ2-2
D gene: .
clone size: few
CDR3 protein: CASSYSTRFTGELFF
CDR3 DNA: TGTGCCAGCAGTTACTCGACCAGGTTCACCGGGGAGCTGTTTTTT

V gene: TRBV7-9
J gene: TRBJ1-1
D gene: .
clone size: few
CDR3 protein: CASSLEGGRNTEAFF
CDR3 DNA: TGTGCCAGCAGCTTAGAAGGGGGAAGGAACACTGAAGCTTTCTTT

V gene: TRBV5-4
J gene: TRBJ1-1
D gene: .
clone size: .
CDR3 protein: CASSLEALEAFF
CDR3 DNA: TGTGCCAGCAGCTTGGAAGCGCTTGAAGCTTTCTTT

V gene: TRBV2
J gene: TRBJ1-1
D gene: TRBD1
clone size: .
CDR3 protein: CASNLRRGQGNPEAFF
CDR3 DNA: TGTGCCAGCAACTTGAGGAGGGGACAGGGAAATCCTGAAGCTTTCTTT

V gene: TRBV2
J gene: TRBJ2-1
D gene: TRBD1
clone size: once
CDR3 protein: CASNRGQGGRNEQFF
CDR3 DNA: TGTGCCAGCAACCGTGGACAGGGTGGAAGGAATGAGCAGTTCTTC

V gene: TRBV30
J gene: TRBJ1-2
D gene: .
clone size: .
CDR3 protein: CAWSVSGTVGGYTF
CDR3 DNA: TGTGCCTGGAGTGTGTCTGGAACGGTCGGGGGCTACACCTTC

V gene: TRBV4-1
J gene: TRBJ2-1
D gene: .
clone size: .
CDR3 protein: CASSQVPDNEQFF
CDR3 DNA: TGCGCCAGCAGCCAAGTCCCCGACAATGAGCAGTTCTTC

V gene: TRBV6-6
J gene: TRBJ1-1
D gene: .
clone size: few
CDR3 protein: CASSLTAGVTEAFF
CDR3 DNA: TGTGCCAGCAGTTTAACGGCAGGGGTGACTGAAGCTTTCTTT

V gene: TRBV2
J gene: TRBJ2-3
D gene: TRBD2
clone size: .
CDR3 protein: CASTSGTRMDTQYF
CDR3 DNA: TGTGCCAGCACCTCCGGGACTAGAATGGATACGCAGTATTTT

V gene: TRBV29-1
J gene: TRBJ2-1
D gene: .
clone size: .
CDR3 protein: CSVESGGPYNEQFF
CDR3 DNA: TGCAGCGTTGAATCCGGGGGGCCTTACAATGAGCAGTTCTTC

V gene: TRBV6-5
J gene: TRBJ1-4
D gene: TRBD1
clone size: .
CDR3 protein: CAVAGDRGTNEKLFF
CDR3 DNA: TGTGCCGTCGCCGGGGACAGGGGAACTAATGAAAAACTGTTTTTT

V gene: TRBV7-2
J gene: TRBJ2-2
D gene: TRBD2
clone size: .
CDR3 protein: CASSRRGGNTGELFF
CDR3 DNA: TGTGCCAGCAGCCGACGCGGGGGGAACACCGGGGAGCTGTTTTTT